The 28 T cell receptor beta chains in this list originate from one sample, sequenced in a study of blood T cell repertoires in COVID-19. Assay used: immunoSEQ multiplex PCR; TCRdb lists only in-frame clones, some missing. The table records tens of thousands of clones, over 75% of them present only once. The sequencing input was peripheral blood. The receptors come from a man aged 55-75 years with COVID-19, enrolled during active disease.

This sequence joins TRBV11-2 and TRBJ2-3; perhaps TRBD2 as D (5 bases). Germline CDR1 and CDR2: SGHAT and FQNNGV. The CDR3 sequence is 16 residues long. V shed 0 bases and J shed 5 bases, with 15 bases lying between them. CDR3 amino acids: CASSLDEGGFGDTQYF. The CDR3 DNA reads as TGTGCCAGCAGCTTAGATGAGGGTGGTTTTGGAGATACGCAGTATTTT. The full variable domain, rest sourced from reference TRBV11-2 and TRBJ2-3, is EAGVAQSPRYKIIEKRQSVAFWCNPISGHATLYWYQQILGQGPKLLIQFQNNGVVDDSQLPKDRFSAERLKGVDSTLKIQPAKLEDSAVYLCASSLDEGGFGDTQYFGPGTRLTVL.

The rearrangement joins TRBV5-1 to TRBJ2-2, with TRBD1 matching over 11 bases. Losses at the gene ends were 4 bases for V and 4 bases for J; bases not matched to a gene: 6. Looked up from germline, CDR1 is SGHRS and CDR2 is YFSETQ. CDR3 size: 16 residues. CDR3 loop: CASSPWGTGGTGELFF. The CDR3 bases are TGCGCCAGCAGCCCGTGGGGGACAGGGGGCACCGGGGAGCTGTTTTTT.

The genes are TRBV6-5 and TRBJ1-5; D might be TRBD1 (6 bases). Germline CDR1 reads MNHEY; CDR2 reads SVGAGI. The V end lost 5 bases, the J end lost 5 bases, and 10 bases lay between the germline ends. This CDR3 is 13 amino acids long. In DNA form, the CDR3 reads TGTGCCAGCAGTATGGACAGTCATCAGCCCCAGCATTTT. The encoded protein is CASSMDSHQPQHF.

The chain links TRBV19 to TRBJ2-3; 9 bases line up with TRBD1. From germline, CDR1 is LNHDA and CDR2 SQIVND (reference sequence). The CDR3 length is 16 residues. Unmatched junction bases numbered 8, after V lost 4 bases and J lost 3 bases. DNA of the CDR3: TGTGCCAGTAGTACTATTCCCGGACAGGGGACAGATACGCAGTATTTT. It translates to CASSTIPGQGTDTQYF.

This chain connects TRBV3-1 (or the pseudogene TRBV3-2) to TRBJ1-1, with D possibly matching TRBD1 (5 bases). CDR1 and CDR2 from the germline V gene are LGHDT and YNNKEL (reference sequence). The CDR3 sequence is 15 residues long. The V end lost 3 bases, the J end lost 5 bases, and 16 bases lay between the germline ends. Here the CDR3 reads CASSHKGLGITEAFF. The CDR3 DNA sequence: TGTGCCAGCAGCCACAAGGGGCTGGGAATAACTGAAGCTTTCTTT.

The chain employs TRBV5-4 and TRBJ2-2, with D possibly matching TRBD1 (5 bases). The CDR3 runs 15 residues. V was clipped by 4 bases and J by 3 bases, with 13 bases between them. Germline CDR1 reads SGHNT; CDR2 reads YYREEE (reference sequence). The CDR3 coding sequence is TGTGCCAGCAGCCTGGGGCACGGGTACACCGGGGAGCTGTTTTTT. Its translation is CASSLGHGYTGELFF.

CDR3 nucleotides: TGTGCCAGCAGCTTATCACCTGACAATGACAGTAACTATGGCTACACCTTC. Its translation is CASSLSPDNDSNYGYTF. The chain links TRBV7-9 to TRBJ1-2; tentative D call: TRBD1 (5 bases). Trimming pared 2 bases from V and 1 base from J, leaving 17 bases between. The CDR3 is 17 residues long. Germline V gene sequence: CDR1 SEHNR, CDR2 FQNEAQ (reference sequence).

The CDR3 spells CSVGRSEGYTF. CDR3 in DNA: TGCAGCGTTGGGAGATCGGAAGGCTACACCTTC. The chain recombines TRBV29-1 with TRBJ1-2; D call uncertain. This CDR3 spans 11 amino acids. From germline, CDR1 is SQVTM and CDR2 ANQGSEA. Between the trimmed V and J ends, which lost 4 bases and 8 bases, there was a span of 11 bases.

The table lists this clone with a few counts. Here the CDR3 reads CASGPLGGSVNGYTF. The CDR3 DNA reads as TGTGCCAGCGGTCCCTTGGGGGGGAGCGTAAATGGCTACACCTTC. The chain combines TRBV2 with TRBJ1-2, with D possibly being TRBD1 (5 bases). The CDR3 length is 15 residues. Germline loops: CDR1 SNHLY, CDR2 FYNNEI. The V and J ends lost 8 bases and 6 bases respectively, with 22 bases between them.

This clone was counted between two and nine times. The rearrangement links TRBV9 to TRBJ2-7, with D tentatively TRBD2 (5 bases). Germline values: CDR1 SGDLS, CDR2 YYNGEE. Trimming left V 3 bases short and J 4 bases short, with 11 bases between. This CDR3 is built from 13 residues. CDR3 in amino acids: CASSAETSYEQYF. CDR3 nucleotide sequence: TGTGCCAGCAGCGCCGAAACTAGTTACGAGCAGTACTTC.

V gene TRBV7-2 combines with J gene TRBJ2-7; 7 bases fit TRBD1. The CDR3 loop spans 17 amino acids. Per the germline V gene, CDR1 is SGHTA and CDR2 is FQGNSA. After removal of 4 bases from V and 2 bases from J, the junction contained 14 bases not matched to a gene. CDR3 in amino acids: CASSSLTGSTQPYEQYF. The CDR3 coding sequence is TGTGCCAGCAGCTCCTTGACAGGGAGCACACAACCCTACGAGCAGTACTTC.

In the case of this clone: This specimen includes other DNA sequences encoding the same CDR3. This chain uses TRBV6-5 with TRBJ2-5; TRBD1 agrees at 10 bases. V was clipped by 6 bases and J by 5 bases; unmatched bases: 3. Per the germline V gene, CDR1 is MNHEY and CDR2 is SVGAGI. The CDR3 spans 13 residues. CDR3 coding DNA: TGTGCCAGCAGGACAGGGGGCGTGGAGACCCAGTACTTC. Its protein product is CASRTGGVETQYF.

V and J are TRBV3-1 (or the pseudogene TRBV3-2) and TRBJ1-1, with D perhaps TRBD1 (6 bases). The germline CDR1 and CDR2 sequences are LGHDT and YNNKEL (reference sequence). V was cut by 4 bases and J by 6 bases, with 12 bases left in between. The CDR3 has 13 amino acids. CDR3: CASSPQGRAEAFF. The CDR3 nucleotides read TGTGCCAGCAGCCCTCAGGGGAGGGCTGAAGCTTTCTTT.

The chain carries TRBV6-4 and TRBJ2-3; TRBD2 aligns across 7 bases. The CDR3 sequence is 14 residues long. The germline gives CDR1 MRHNA, CDR2 SNTAGT. V shed 6 bases, J shed 2 bases, and the junction held 5 bases outside the gene matches. CDR3 sequence (DNA): TGTGCCAGCAGGACTAGCAGTTCCACAGATACGCAGTATTTT. Translation gives CASRTSSSTDTQYF.

This chain joins TRBV4-3 and TRBJ2-7; 11 bases are a match to TRBD2. V gave up 8 bases and J gave up 4 bases; unmatched junction bases: 10. The CDR3 runs to 15 residues. Germline CDR1 is LGHNA and CDR2 is YSLEER. CDR3 loop: CASGSYTSGSYEQYF. The CDR3 nucleotides read TGCGCCAGCGGAAGCTACACTAGCGGGAGTTACGAGCAGTACTTC.

The chain joins TRBV9 to TRBJ2-1; D is unresolved. The germline gives CDR1 SGDLS, CDR2 YYNGEE. V shed 3 bases and J shed 1 base, with 8 bases lying between them. CDR3 size: 14 residues. CDR3: CASSDPVSYNEQFF. Here the CDR3 DNA reads TGTGCCAGCAGCGATCCGGTATCCTACAATGAGCAGTTCTTC.

This sequence joins TRBV9 and TRBJ2-7; 14 bases map to TRBD2. Unmatched junction bases numbered 8, after V lost 8 bases and J lost 7 bases. This CDR3 has 14 amino acids. The germline gives CDR1 SGDLS, CDR2 YYNGEE. The CDR3 sequence is CASAGGLAGAEQYF. The CDR3 region has the DNA TGTGCCAGTGCCGGGGGACTAGCGGGAGCAGAGCAGTACTTC.

The chain combines TRBV5-1 with TRBJ2-2; no definite D call. In germline, CDR1 is SGHRS, CDR2 YFSETQ. The CDR3 extends over 16 amino acids. The V and J ends lost 0 bases and 0 bases respectively, with 9 bases between them. CDR3 bases: TGCGCCAGCAGCTTGGAACCCGTAGCGAACACCGGGGAGCTGTTTTTT. It encodes CASSLEPVANTGELFF.

The chain carries TRBV11-2 and TRBJ2-5; 9 bases match TRBD1. This CDR3 has 12 amino acids. V shed 8 bases and J 2 bases; nucleotides not matched to a gene: 0. Per germline, CDR1 SGHAT and CDR2 FQNNGV. Here the CDR3 reads CASGQGQETQYF. CDR3 DNA: TGTGCCAGCGGACAGGGGCAAGAGACCCAGTACTTC. Full variable domain (missing parts from reference TRBV11-2 and TRBJ2-5): EAGVAQSPRYKIIEKRQSVAFWCNPISGHATLYWYQQILGQGPKLLIQFQNNGVVDDSQLPKDRFSAERLKGVDSTLKIQPAKLEDSAVYLCASGQGQETQYFGPGTRLLVL.

This clone was seen only a few times. The chain links TRBV14 to TRBJ2-7; 7 nucleotides match TRBD1. Germline lookup yields CDR1 SGHDN and CDR2 FVKESK. The CDR3 spans 17 residues. J gave up 5 bases and V 4 bases, and 17 bases lay outside the gene matches. The CDR3 protein is CASSPPTTGLGRDEQYF. The CDR3, as DNA: TGTGCCAGCAGCCCCCCCACGACAGGGTTAGGTCGCGACGAGCAGTACTTC.

CDR3 sequence: CASSCISGLAGVLGREQFF. For the CDR3, the DNA is TGTGCCAGCAGCTGCATATCGGGACTAGCGGGAGTTTTGGGTCGTGAGCAGTTCTTC. The chain is built from TRBV5-6 and TRBJ2-1; 14 positions match TRBD2. The CDR3 is 19 amino acids. Germline assignment: CDR1 SGHDT and CDR2 YYEEEE. V gave up 3 bases and J gave up 9 bases; unmatched junction bases: 17.

The table lists this clone with a few counts. This chain connects TRBV5-1 to TRBJ2-1; 8 nucleotides match TRBD1. This CDR3 comprises 13 residues. Trimming cost V 5 bases and J 7 bases; bases outside gene matches: 5. From germline, CDR1 is SGHRS and CDR2 YFSETQ. CDR3: CASRTGAGNEQFF. The CDR3 DNA sequence: TGCGCCAGCAGGACAGGGGCGGGTAATGAGCAGTTCTTC.

The chain joins TRBV12-3 or TRBV12-4 to TRBJ2-7; possible D gene TRBD2, 5 bases. The CDR3 loop spans 12 amino acids. V was cut by 6 bases and J by 9 bases, with 15 bases left in between. The CDR3, as DNA: TGTGCCAGCAGCCGGACTGATTATGGGCAGTACTTC. It translates to CASSRTDYGQYF.

This rearrangement joins TRBV3-1 (or the pseudogene TRBV3-2) to TRBJ2-1; 13 bases align to TRBD2. With 3 bases clipped from V and 9 bases from J, the junction kept 8 bases outside the gene matches. The CDR3 sequence is 16 residues long. CDR1 LGHDT and CDR2 YNNKEL come from the germline V gene (reference sequence). The CDR3 bases are TGTGCCAGCAGCCACAAACTAGCGGGAGGGCCGAGTGAGCAGTTCTTC. It yields the protein CASSHKLAGGPSEQFF.

This sequence joins TRBV5-1 and TRBJ1-1; D not resolved. The CDR3 sequence is 17 residues long. Germline CDR1 is SGHRS and CDR2 is YFSETQ. V was trimmed by 0 bases and J by 1 base, leaving 16 bases between them. Here the CDR3 DNA reads TGCGCCAGCAGCTTGGGGGCGCGTAACGACCCGAACACTGAAGCTTTCTTT. Translated, it gives CASSLGARNDPNTEAFF.

V gene TRBV4-1 combines with J gene TRBJ1-1; D call uncertain. The CDR3 spans 13 residues. Trimming shortened V by 0 bases and J by 11 bases, and 13 bases separated the two germline ends. Germline values: CDR1 MGHRA, CDR2 YSYEKL. For the CDR3, the DNA is TGCGCCAGCAGCCAAGAGACTGTTCCCGTGGCTTTCTTT. This codes for CASSQETVPVAFF.

About this clone itself: An end of the junction differs from the germline gene, which may be a read error. The chain uses TRBV7-2 and TRBJ2-7; TRBD2 aligns across 12 bases. The CDR3 contains 13 residues. The germline gives CDR1 SGHTA, CDR2 FQGNSA. Here the CDR3 reads CASSYTSGGPIRF. In DNA, the CDR3 is TGTGCCAGCAGCTACACTAGCGGGGGGCCCATCCGATTC.

This sequence joins TRBV6-2 or TRBV6-3 and TRBJ2-2; 8 bases line up with TRBD1. The V segment lost 0 bases and the J segment 6 bases; nucleotides outside the gene matches: 12. This CDR3 has 18 amino acids. Germline V gene lookup returns CDR1 MNHEY and CDR2 SVGEGT. CDR3 in amino acids: CASSYSNVPGQAAGELFF. In DNA, the CDR3 is TGTGCCAGCAGTTACTCGAATGTGCCGGGACAGGCGGCCGGGGAGCTGTTTTTT.